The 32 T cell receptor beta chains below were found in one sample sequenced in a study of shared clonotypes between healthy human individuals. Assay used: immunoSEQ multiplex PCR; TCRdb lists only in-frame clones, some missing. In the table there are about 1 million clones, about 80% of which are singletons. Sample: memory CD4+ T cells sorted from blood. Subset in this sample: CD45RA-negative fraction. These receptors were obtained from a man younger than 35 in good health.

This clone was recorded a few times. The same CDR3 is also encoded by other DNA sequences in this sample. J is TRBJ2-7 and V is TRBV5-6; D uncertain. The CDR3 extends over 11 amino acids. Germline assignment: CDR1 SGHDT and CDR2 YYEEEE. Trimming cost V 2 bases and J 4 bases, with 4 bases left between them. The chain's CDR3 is CASSFRYEQYF. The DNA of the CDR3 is TGTGCCAGCAGCTTCCGGTACGAGCAGTACTTC.

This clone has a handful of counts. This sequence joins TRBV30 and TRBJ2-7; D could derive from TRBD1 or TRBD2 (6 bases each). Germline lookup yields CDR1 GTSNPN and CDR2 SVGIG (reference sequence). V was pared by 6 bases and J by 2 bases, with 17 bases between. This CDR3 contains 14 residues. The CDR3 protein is CACRSAGGTYEQYF. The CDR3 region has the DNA TGTGCCTGCCGAAGCGCCGGGGGCACCTACGAGCAGTACTTC.

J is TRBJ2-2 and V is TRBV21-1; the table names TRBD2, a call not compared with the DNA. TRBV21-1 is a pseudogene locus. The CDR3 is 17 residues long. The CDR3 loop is CASSKGPGGRNTGELFF. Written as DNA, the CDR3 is TGTGCCAGCAGCAAGGGGCCCGGGGGGCGCAACACCGGGGAGCTGTTTTTT.

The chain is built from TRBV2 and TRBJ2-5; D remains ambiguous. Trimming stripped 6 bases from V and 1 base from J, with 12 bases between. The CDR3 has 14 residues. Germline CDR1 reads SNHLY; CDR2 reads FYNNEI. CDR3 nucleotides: TGTGCCAGCAGGCCTTCTTCGGCCCAAGAGACCCAGTACTTC. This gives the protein CASRPSSAQETQYF.

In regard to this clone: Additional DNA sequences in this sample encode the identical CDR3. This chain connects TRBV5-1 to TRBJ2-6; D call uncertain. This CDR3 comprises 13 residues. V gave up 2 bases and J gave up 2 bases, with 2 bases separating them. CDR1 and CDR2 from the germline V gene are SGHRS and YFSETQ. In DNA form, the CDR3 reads TGCGCCAGCAGCTTACCTGGGGCCAACGTCCTGACTTTC. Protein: CASSLPGANVLTF.

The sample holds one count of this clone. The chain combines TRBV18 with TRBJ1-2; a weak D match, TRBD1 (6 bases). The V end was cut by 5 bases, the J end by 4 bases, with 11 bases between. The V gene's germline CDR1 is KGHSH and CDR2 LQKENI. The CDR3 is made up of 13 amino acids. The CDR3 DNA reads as TGTGCCAGCTCATACGGACAGTCCTATGGCTACACCTTC. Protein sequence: CASSYGQSYGYTF.

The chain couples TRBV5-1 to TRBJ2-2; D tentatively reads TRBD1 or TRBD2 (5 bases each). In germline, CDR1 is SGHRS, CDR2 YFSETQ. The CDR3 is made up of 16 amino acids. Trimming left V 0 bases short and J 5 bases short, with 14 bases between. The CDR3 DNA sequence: TGCGCCAGCAGCTTGGTAGGGACGGGATTGACCGGGGAGCTGTTTTTT. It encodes CASSLVGTGLTGELFF.

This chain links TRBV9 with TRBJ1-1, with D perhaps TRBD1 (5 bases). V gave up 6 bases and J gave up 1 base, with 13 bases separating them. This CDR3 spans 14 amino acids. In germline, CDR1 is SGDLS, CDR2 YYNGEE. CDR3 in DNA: TGTGCCAGCACCCCGACAGCGACGAACACTGAAGCTTTCTTT. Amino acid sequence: CASTPTATNTEAFF.

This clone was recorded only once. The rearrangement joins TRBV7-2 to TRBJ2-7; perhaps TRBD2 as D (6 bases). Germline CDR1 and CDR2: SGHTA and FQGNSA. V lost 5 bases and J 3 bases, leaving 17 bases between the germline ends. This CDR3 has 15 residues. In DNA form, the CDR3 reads TGTGCCAGCAGCACGACACTAGAGGGAGGCTACGAGCAGTACTTC. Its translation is CASSTTLEGGYEQYF.

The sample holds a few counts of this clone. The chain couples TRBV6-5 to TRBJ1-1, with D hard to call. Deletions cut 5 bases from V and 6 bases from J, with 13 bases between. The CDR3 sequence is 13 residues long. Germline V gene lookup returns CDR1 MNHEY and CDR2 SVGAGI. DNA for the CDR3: TGTGCCAGCAGTCCTTTCCGTGGCGCTGAAGCTTTCTTT. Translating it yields CASSPFRGAEAFF.

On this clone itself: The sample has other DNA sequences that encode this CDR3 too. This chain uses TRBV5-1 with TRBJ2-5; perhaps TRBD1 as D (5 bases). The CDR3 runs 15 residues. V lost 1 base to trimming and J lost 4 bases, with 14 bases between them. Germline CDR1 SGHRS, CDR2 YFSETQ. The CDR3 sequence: CASSLLGGRGETQYF. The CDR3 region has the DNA TGCGCCAGCAGCTTGTTGGGTGGTAGGGGAGAGACCCAGTACTTC.

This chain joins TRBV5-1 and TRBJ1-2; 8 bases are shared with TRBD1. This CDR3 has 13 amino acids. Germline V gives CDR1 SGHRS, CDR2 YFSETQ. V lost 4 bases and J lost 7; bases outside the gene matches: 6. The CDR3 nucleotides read TGCGCCAGCAGCGACGACAGGGGAAGTGGCTACACCTTC. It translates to CASSDDRGSGYTF.

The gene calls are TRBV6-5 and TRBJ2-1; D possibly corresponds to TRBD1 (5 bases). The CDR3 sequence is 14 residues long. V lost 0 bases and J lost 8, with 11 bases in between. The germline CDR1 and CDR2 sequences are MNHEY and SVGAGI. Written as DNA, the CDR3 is TGTGCCAGCAGTTACTCGATGCAGGGCCATGAGCAGTTCTTC. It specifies CASSYSMQGHEQFF.

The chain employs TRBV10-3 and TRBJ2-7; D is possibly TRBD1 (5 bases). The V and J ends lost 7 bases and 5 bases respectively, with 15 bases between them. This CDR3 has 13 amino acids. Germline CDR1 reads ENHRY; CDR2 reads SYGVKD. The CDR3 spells CAITLGLENEQYF. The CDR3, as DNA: TGTGCCATCACTTTGGGGCTGGAGAACGAGCAGTACTTC.

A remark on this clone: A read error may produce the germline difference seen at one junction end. The CDR3 sequence is CASSLPPGQGRYGYTF. The CDR3 DNA reads as TGTGCTAGCAGCTTACCGCCCGGACAGGGGAGGTATGGCTACACCTTC. The V and J genes are TRBV7-7 and TRBJ1-2, with 9 bases aligning to TRBD1. Per germline, CDR1 SSHAT and CDR2 FNYEAQ (reference sequence). The CDR3 has 16 amino acids.

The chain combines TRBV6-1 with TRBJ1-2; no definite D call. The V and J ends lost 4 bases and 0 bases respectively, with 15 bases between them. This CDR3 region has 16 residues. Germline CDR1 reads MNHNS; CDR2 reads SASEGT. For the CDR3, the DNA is TGTGCCAGCAGTGCTATGGCGCTAGTTACTAACTATGGCTACACCTTC. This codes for CASSAMALVTNYGYTF.

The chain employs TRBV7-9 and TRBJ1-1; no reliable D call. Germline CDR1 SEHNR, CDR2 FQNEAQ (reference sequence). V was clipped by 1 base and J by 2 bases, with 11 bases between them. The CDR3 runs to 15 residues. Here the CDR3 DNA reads TGTGCCAGCAGCTTAGATCGCACCCTCAACACTGAAGCTTTCTTT. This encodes CASSLDRTLNTEAFF.

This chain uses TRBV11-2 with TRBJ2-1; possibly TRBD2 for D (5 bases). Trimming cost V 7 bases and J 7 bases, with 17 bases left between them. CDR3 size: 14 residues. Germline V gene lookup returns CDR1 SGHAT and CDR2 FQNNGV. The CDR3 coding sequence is TGTGCCAGCAAACCCGGGATCTCCTTGAATGAGCAGTTCTTC. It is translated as CASKPGISLNEQFF.

CDR3 amino acids: CASSEDRKVADTQYF. In DNA, the CDR3 is TGCGCCAGCAGTGAGGACCGCAAAGTAGCAGATACGCAGTATTTT. The chain carries TRBV10-2 and TRBJ2-3; D is undetermined. The CDR3 consists of 15 residues. The germline gives CDR1 WSHSY, CDR2 SAAADI. V shed 2 bases and J shed 4 bases, with 13 bases lying between them.

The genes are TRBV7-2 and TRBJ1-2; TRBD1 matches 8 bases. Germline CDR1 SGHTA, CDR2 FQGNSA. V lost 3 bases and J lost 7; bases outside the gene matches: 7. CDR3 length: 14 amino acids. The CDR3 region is CASSFNTGTGGYTF. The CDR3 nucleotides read TGTGCCAGCAGCTTCAATACCGGGACAGGTGGCTACACCTTC.

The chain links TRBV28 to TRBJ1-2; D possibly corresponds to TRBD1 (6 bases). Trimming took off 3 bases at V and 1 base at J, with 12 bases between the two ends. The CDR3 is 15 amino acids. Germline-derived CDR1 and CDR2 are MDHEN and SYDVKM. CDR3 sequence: CASSLGAGNNYGYTF. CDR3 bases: TGTGCCAGCAGTTTGGGGGCAGGCAATAACTATGGCTACACCTTC.

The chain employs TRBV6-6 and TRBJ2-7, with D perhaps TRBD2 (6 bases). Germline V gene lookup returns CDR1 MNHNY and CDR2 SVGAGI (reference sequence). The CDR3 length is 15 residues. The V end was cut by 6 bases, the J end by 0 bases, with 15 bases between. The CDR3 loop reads CASSDQAAGSYEQYF. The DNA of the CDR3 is TGTGCCAGCAGCGATCAGGCAGCGGGCTCCTACGAGCAGTACTTC.

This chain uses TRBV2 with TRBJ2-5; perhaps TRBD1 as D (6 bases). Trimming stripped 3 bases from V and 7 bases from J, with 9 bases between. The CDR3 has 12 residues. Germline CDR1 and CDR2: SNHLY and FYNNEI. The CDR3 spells CASSELQGTQYF. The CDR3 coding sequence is TGTGCCAGCAGTGAGCTACAGGGGACCCAGTACTTC. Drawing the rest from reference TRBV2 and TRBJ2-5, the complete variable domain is EPEVTQTPSHQVTQMGQEVILRCVPISNHLYFYWYRQILGQKVEFLVSFYNNEISEKSEIFDDQFSVERPDGSNFTLKIRSTKLEDSAMYFCASSELQGTQYFGPGTRLLVL.

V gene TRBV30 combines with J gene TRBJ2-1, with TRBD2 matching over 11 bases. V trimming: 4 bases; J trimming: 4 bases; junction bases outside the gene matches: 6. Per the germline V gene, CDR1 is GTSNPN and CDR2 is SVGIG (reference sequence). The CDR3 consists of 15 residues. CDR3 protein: CAWKTGLAGYNEQFF. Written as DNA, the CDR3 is TGTGCCTGGAAGACTGGACTAGCGGGTTACAATGAGCAGTTCTTC.

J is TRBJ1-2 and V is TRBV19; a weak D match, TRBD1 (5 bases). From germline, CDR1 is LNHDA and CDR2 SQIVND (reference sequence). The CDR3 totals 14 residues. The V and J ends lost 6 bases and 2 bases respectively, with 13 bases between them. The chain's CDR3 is CASSLPAGNYGYTF. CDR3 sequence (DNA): TGTGCCAGTAGCCTCCCCGCAGGGAACTATGGCTACACCTTC.

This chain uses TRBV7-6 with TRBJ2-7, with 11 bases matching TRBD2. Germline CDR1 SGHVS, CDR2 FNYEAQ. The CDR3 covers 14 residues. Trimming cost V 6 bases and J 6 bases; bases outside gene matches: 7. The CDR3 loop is CASRVSGREAEQYF. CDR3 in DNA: TGTGCCAGCAGAGTTAGCGGGAGGGAGGCCGAGCAGTACTTC.

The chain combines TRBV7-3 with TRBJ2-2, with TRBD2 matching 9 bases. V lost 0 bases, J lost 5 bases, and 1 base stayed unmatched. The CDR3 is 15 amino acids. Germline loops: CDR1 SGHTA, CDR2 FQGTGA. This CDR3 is CASSLTLAGTGELFF. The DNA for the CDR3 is TGTGCCAGCAGCTTAACTCTAGCGGGGACCGGGGAGCTGTTTTTT.

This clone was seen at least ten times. CDR3 sequence reads: CASSSGQGGADTQYF. The DNA for the CDR3 is TGTGCCAGCAGCTCAGGACAGGGAGGCGCAGATACGCAGTATTTT. The chain combines TRBV2 with TRBJ2-3; 8 nucleotides line up with TRBD1. Germline CDR1 and CDR2: SNHLY and FYNNEI. V shed 6 bases and J 4 bases; nucleotides not matched to a gene: 9. The CDR3 has 15 amino acids.

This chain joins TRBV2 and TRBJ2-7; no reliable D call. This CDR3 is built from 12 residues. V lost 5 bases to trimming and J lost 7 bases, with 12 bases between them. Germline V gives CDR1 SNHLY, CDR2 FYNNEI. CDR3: CASSPGYGEQYF. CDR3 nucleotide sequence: TGTGCCAGCAGTCCCGGGTACGGGGAGCAGTACTTC.

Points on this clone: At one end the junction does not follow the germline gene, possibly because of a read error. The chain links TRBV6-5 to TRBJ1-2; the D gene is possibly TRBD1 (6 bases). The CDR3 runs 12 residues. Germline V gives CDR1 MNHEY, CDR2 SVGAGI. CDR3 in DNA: TGTGCCAGCAGCCCCGGGACCGGGGGCTTCACCTTC. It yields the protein CASSPGTGGFTF.

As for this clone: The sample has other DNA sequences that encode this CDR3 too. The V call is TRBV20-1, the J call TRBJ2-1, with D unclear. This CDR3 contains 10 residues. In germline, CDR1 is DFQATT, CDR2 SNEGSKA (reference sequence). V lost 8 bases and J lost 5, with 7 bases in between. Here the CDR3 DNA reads TGCAGTCCTCGGGACAATGAGCAGTTCTTC. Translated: CSPRDNEQFF.

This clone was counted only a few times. The CDR3 region has the DNA TGTGCCTGGAGTGATCCGGGCCTCAGGGGGCGCCTTGGCTACACCTTC. Its translation is CAWSDPGLRGRLGYTF. J is TRBJ1-2 and V is TRBV30; 8 nucleotides agree with TRBD1. The V gene's germline CDR1 is GTSNPN and CDR2 SVGIG (reference sequence). Losses at the gene ends were 1 base for V and 7 bases for J; bases not matched to a gene: 14. The CDR3 is 16 residues long.